Presented here are 8 T cell receptor beta chains from one specimen sequenced in a study of cytomegalovirus exposure and HLA in healthy donors. The PCR used 60 Vbeta and 13 Jbeta primers. Sequencing used immunoSEQ multiplex PCR; TCRdb keeps in-frame clones, though not all of them. The sample contains approximately 150,000 clones, roughly 76% of which appear only once. Sequenced sample: PBMCs. Receptor source: a woman between 50 and 59 years old in good health and CMV-seronegative.

The chain joins TRBV5-1 to TRBJ2-7; perhaps TRBD2 as D (6 bases). V dropped 4 bases and J dropped 0 bases, with 11 bases sitting between them. The germline V gene encodes CDR1 SGHRS and CDR2 YFSETQ. This CDR3 comprises 14 residues. CDR3 in DNA: TGCGCCAGCAGCGGAGGGACCAGCTCCTACGAGCAGTACTTC. It is translated as CASSGGTSSYEQYF.

This rearrangement joins TRBV11-2 to TRBJ2-1, with a possible D match to TRBD1 (8 bases). Per germline, CDR1 SGHAT and CDR2 FQNNGV. The CDR3 runs to 14 residues. The germline V and J ends were trimmed by 5 bases and 9 bases, with 17 bases remaining between them. DNA for the CDR3: TGTGCCAGCAGCGGTAGACAGGGGAGGGTTGAGCAGTTCTTC. Amino acids: CASSGRQGRVEQFF.

This clone was detected only a few times. The chain has TRBV19 and TRBJ2-2; 7 bases match TRBD2. The CDR3 spans 15 residues. The ends lost 4 bases at V and 4 bases at J; junction bases unmatched: 6. Germline V lookup: CDR1 LNHDA, CDR2 SQIVND (reference sequence). CDR3 loop: CASSTGTISTGELFF. The CDR3 bases are TGTGCCAGTAGTACCGGGACTATCAGCACCGGGGAGCTGTTTTTT.

This clone has a single count. The chain carries TRBV13 and TRBJ1-2; 9 bases match TRBD1. The CDR3 length is 14 residues. The V segment lost 4 bases and the J segment 6 bases; nucleotides outside the gene matches: 6. CDR1 PRHDT and CDR2 FYEKMQ come from the germline V gene (reference sequence). CDR3 in DNA: TGTGCCAGCAGCTCGTACGGACAGGGGAATGGCTACACCTTC. Translated: CASSSYGQGNGYTF.

This clone was observed once. This chain joins TRBV6-5 and TRBJ1-2; TRBD1 matches at 7 bases. V lost 6 bases and J lost 4; bases outside the gene matches: 5. Germline loops: CDR1 MNHEY, CDR2 SVGAGI. The CDR3 spans 13 residues. CDR3 region: CASRRQGGYGYTF. CDR3 in DNA: TGTGCCAGCAGGAGACAGGGTGGCTATGGCTACACCTTC.

The chain employs TRBV9 and TRBJ2-3, with TRBD1 matching 7 bases. The CDR3 length is 20 residues. The trim removed 4 bases at V and 0 bases at J, leaving 20 bases unmatched. Germline values: CDR1 SGDLS, CDR2 YYNGEE. The CDR3 DNA reads TGTGCCAGCAGCTCCCCGCTTGGGACAGAAACTTACTCTAGCACAGATACGCAGTATTTT. Amino acids: CASSSPLGTETYSSTDTQYF.

The CDR3 bases are TGTGCCAACAAGGGAGGGGCAGTTGGAAACACCATATATTTT. The encoded protein is CANKGGAVGNTIYF. This rearrangement joins TRBV21-1 to TRBJ1-3. TRBV21-1 is a documented pseudogene. The CDR3 consists of 14 residues.

J is TRBJ1-1 and V is TRBV4-1; 7 bases map to TRBD1. Germline CDR1 MGHRA, CDR2 YSYEKL. The CDR3 runs 14 residues. Trimming took 4 bases from V and 7 from J; bases not matched to a gene: 9. The CDR3 protein is CASSPRGLYSEAFF. CDR3 coding DNA: TGCGCCAGCAGCCCCAGGGGGTTGTACAGTGAAGCTTTCTTT.